Sequencing of this T cell receptor (beta chain) was carried out in a study of OX40 agonist ivuxolimab in advanced cancers. On the study more broadly: Dose-escalation patients suffered from hepatocellular carcinoma, melanoma, renal cell or head and neck cancer.

As regards this clone: The antigen is undetermined.

General study results and limits: Expansion of clones was among the lowest in partial responders at 0.1-3.0 mg/kg. Expanded peripheral T-cell antigen specificity went undetermined. The CD4+ and CD8+ T cells in the blood had expanded clonally by week 6 at 0.1 to 3.0 mg/kg.

Produced via immunoSEQ multiplex PCR; TCRdb's table is partial and in-frame only. The data show 85,000 to 100,000 clones, about 85% seen once. This sample comprised CD4+ or CD8+ T cells sorted from blood, obtained in a trial of the OX40 agonist ivuxolimab. The clonotype originates from an adult with an advanced solid tumor such as melanoma, head and neck, liver or kidney cancer.

The CDR3 is CASSAGQVMNTEAFF. The CDR3 nucleotides are TGTGCCAGCAGCGCGGGACAGGTCATGAACACTGAAGCTTTCTTT. The gene calls are TRBV7-9 and TRBJ1-1; TRBD1 matches 8 bases. Germline trimming cut 5 bases from V and 0 bases from J; bases unmatched to any gene: 5. Germline values: CDR1 SEHNR, CDR2 FQNEAQ (reference sequence). The length of the CDR3 is 15 residues.